Each of the 8 T cell receptor beta chains below was sequenced from the same sample in a study of blood T cells in healthy people across ages. Then a second PCR, running roughly 7 to 11 cycles, was carried out with a sample-barcoded 5' primer and a J-beta primer mix. TCRdb re-derived calls from the 5' RACE reads in MiXCR, one entry per CDR3 protein. Here the sample spans about 1.5 million distinct CDR3 sequences, roughly two fifths being singletons. The specimen was blood. The receptors were sampled from a woman under 30 in good health.

The chain recombines TRBV3-1 with TRBJ2-1, with D possibly matching TRBD1 (6 bases). Germline CDR1 LGHDT, CDR2 YNNKEL (reference sequence). The CDR3 spans 14 residues. V was trimmed by 5 bases and J by 8 bases, leaving 16 bases between them. This CDR3 reads CASSSSLQGDEQFF. The CDR3 nucleotides read TGTGCCAGCAGCTCCTCCTTACAGGGAGATGAGCAGTTCTTC.

This clonotype was seen repeatedly, ten times or more. The V call is TRBV7-2, the J call TRBJ1-2; maybe TRBD1 (6 bases). The V gene's germline CDR1 is SGHTA and CDR2 FQGNSA. V lost 9 bases, J lost 2 bases, and 16 bases lay in between. The CDR3 is made up of 14 amino acids. The CDR3 DNA reads as TGTGCCAGTATGACCGGGACAAACAACTATGGCTACACCTTC. Translated: CASMTGTNNYGYTF. Full variable domain (missing parts from reference TRBV7-2 and TRBJ1-2): GAGVSQSPSNKVTEKGKDVELRCDPISGHTALYWYRQSLGQGLEFLIYFQGNSAPDKSGLPSDRFSAERTGGSVSTLTIQRTQQEDSAVYLCASMTGTNNYGYTFGSGTRLTVV.

V gene TRBV7-2 combines with J gene TRBJ2-7; D is possibly TRBD1 (6 bases). Germline CDR1 is SGHTA and CDR2 is FQGNSA. The CDR3 is made up of 15 amino acids. V lost 2 bases and J lost 2, with 13 bases in between. The CDR3 sequence: CASSLRGKAAYEQYF. The DNA for the CDR3 is TGTGCCAGCAGCTTAAGGGGGAAGGCGGCCTACGAGCAGTACTTC.

This clonotype was seen more than once but under ten times. The V gene is TRBV7-2, the J gene TRBJ2-1, with 9 bases identical to TRBD1. The V gene end was trimmed by 5 bases and the J gene end by 6 bases; junction bases not matched to a gene: 11. The CDR3 totals 16 residues. The germline gives CDR1 SGHTA, CDR2 FQGNSA. The CDR3 is CASSTFTGGVRNEQFF. DNA for the CDR3: TGTGCCAGCAGCACCTTCACAGGGGGCGTACGCAATGAGCAGTTCTTC.

This clonotype was detected only once. The chain joins TRBV12-3 or TRBV12-4 to TRBJ2-1; 7 bases are a match to TRBD1. With 7 bases clipped from V and 13 bases from J, the junction kept 13 bases outside the gene matches. The length of the CDR3 is 13 residues. CDR3 protein: CASIIGSTGSQFF. Written as DNA, the CDR3 is TGTGCCAGCATTATAGGTTCGACAGGGAGCCAGTTCTTC.

The chain couples TRBV20-1 to TRBJ1-1; D is undetermined. V was shortened by 3 bases and J by 4 bases, with 15 bases between the two germline ends. The CDR3 runs 14 residues. The germline gives CDR1 DFQATT, CDR2 SNEGSKA (reference sequence). CDR3 protein: CSASPGMLGTEAFF. CDR3 DNA: TGCAGTGCTAGCCCAGGCATGCTGGGCACTGAAGCTTTCTTT.

This chain connects TRBV2 to TRBJ2-5; D unclear. V lost 2 bases and J 10 bases, leaving 8 bases between the germline ends. Germline V gene sequence: CDR1 SNHLY, CDR2 FYNNEI. The CDR3 has 11 residues. CDR3 residues: CASSEYEVQYF. The CDR3 DNA sequence: TGTGCCAGCAGTGAATACGAGGTCCAGTACTTC.

The rearrangement uses TRBV28 and TRBJ1-1, with D perhaps matching TRBD1 (5 bases). V lost 5 bases and J 5 bases, leaving 9 bases between the germline ends. Germline V gene sequence: CDR1 MDHEN, CDR2 SYDVKM. This CDR3 has 12 residues. The CDR3 is CASSKGTTEAFF. CDR3 DNA sequence: TGTGCCAGCAGTAAGGGGACGACTGAAGCTTTCTTT. Full variable domain (outside the CDR3, taken from reference TRBV28 and TRBJ1-1): DVKVTQSSRYLVKRTGEKVFLECVQDMDHENMFWYRQDPGLGLRLIYFSYDVKMKEKGDIPEGYSVSREKKERFSLILESASTNQTSMYLCASSKGTTEAFFGQGTRLTVV.